This TCR beta chain was found in a study of control samples from healthy donors and cancer patients. The table came from immunoSEQ multiplex PCR; TCRdb's copy has only in-frame clones and leaves some out. Of around 130,000 clones listed, approximately 92% are singletons. Looked up from germline, CDR1 is SNHLY and CDR2 is FYNNEI. The V end lost 8 bases, the J end lost 4 bases, and 8 bases lay between the germline ends. The CDR3 contains 11 residues. This sequence originates from a young man in good health. The sample was blood. This chain links TRBV2 with TRBJ1-1; D is unclear. CDR3 nucleotides: TGTGCCAGCGGAAGCACCACTGAAGCTTTCTTT. Its translation is CASGSTTEAFF.